This T cell receptor (beta chain) stems from a study of T and B cells in COVID-19 patients. At the level of the study: Blood was sampled from COVID-19 patients who were either actively infected or recovered. The recovered patients had mostly mild to moderate COVID-19 with outpatient management. Study conclusions and caveats: Active COVID-19 showed highly clonal TRB repertoires; recovery showed diversity and richness above healthy donors. Early severe-case samples and blood from mildly ill patients during symptoms were in short supply.

This clonotype was seen once. The antigen remains undetermined. CDR3 length: 15 amino acids. Germline CDR1 SGHVS, CDR2 FQNEAQ. V gave up 4 bases and J gave up 4 bases; unmatched junction bases: 2. BIOMED2 TRB-A/B primer pools were used in multiplex TRB PCR. TCRdb re-analysed the multiplex PCR reads in MiXCR, keeping a single row per CDR3 protein. The profile shows fewer than 25,000 distinct CDR3 sequences, under 30% of them singletons. Blood genomic DNA input for TRB amplification was about 240-550 ng. This sequence originates from a human donor who had recovered from COVID-19. This sequence joins TRBV7-8 and TRBJ2-1, with 12 bases lining up with TRBD2. Sequences were obtained from blood. In nucleotides, the CDR3 is TGTGCCAGCAGCTATACTAGCGGGGGGTACAATGAGCAGTTCTTC. Translating it yields CASSYTSGGYNEQFF. Drawing the rest from reference TRBV7-8 and TRBJ2-1, the complete variable domain is GAGVSQSPRYKVAKRGQDVALRCDPISGHVSLFWYQQALGQGPEFLTYFQNEAQLDKSGLPSDRFFAERPEGSVSTLKIQRTQQEDSAVYLCASSYTSGGYNEQFFGPGTRLTVL.